The clone carrying this TCR beta chain was found once. Trimming took off 7 bases at V and 5 bases at J, with 16 bases between the two ends. This CDR3 comprises 14 residues. The germline V gene has CDR1 SGHAT and CDR2 FQDESV (reference sequence). Sequencing used immunoSEQ multiplex PCR; TCRdb keeps in-frame clones, though not all of them. The sample lists more than 2,000,000 clones, approximately 93% occurring once. The entry originates in a study of shared clonotypes between healthy human individuals. Sample: naive CD4+ T cells from PBMCs. Indicated subset: CD45RA+ positively selected. This receptor was identified in a man between 18 and 35 years old in good health. Some clones in this sample may be carry-over from other donors' samples. This sequence joins TRBV11-1 and TRBJ2-3; the D gene is possibly TRBD2 (6 bases). CDR3: CASNNLDGGDTQYF. The CDR3 DNA reads TGTGCCAGCAACAACCTTGACGGGGGAGATACGCAGTATTTT.